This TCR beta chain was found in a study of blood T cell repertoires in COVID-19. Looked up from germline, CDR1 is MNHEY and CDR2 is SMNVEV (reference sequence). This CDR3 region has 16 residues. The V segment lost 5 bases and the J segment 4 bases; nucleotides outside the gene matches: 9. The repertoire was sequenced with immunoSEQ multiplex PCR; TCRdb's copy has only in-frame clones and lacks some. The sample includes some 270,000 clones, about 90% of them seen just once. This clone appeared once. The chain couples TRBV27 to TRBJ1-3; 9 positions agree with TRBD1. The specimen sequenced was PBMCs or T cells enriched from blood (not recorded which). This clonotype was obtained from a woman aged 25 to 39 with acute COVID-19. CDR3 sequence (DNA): TGTGCCAGCAGTCCCAGGACAGGGGCAAGCGGAAACACCATATATTTT. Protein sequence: CASSPRTGASGNTIYF.